These T cell receptor beta chains were read from a single sample in a study of human T cells and chemical hapten exposure. TCRdb passed the RACE reads through MiXCR, listing each CDR3 protein once. Among 330,000 or so distinct CDR3 sequences, over 6% were seen once, and the ten largest hold about 5.4%. Sequencing used whole blood, obtained in connection with sensitization to the hapten diphenylcyclopropenone (DPC). These receptors were collected from a woman aged 18-29 years with alopecia areata. Some clones in this sample may be carry-over from other donors' samples. The CDR3 runs from the conserved cysteine through the conserved F or W. Fields, in order: V gene, clone size, CDR3 protein. Size is stated for part of the rows, as once, few or many counts, or as a class when the clone is expanded.

>TRBV20-1|few
CSARAGGRGTEAFF
>TRBV6-5|few
CASSYEGTTINSPLHF
>TRBV12-3/TRBV12-4|NA
CASSSSGTRAQYF
>TRBV11-2|NA
CASSLERLARGTDTQYF
>TRBV10-3|NA
CAISETTGNPHEQYF
>TRBV9|few
CASSASGLGELFF
>TRBV11-2|many
CASSFPRDRGRTGELFF
>TRBV5-1|few
CASSLAAGGAGANVLTF
>TRBV14|many
CASSQDLLAFSGNTIYF
>TRBV24-1|few
CATRKTGGNEQFF
>TRBV24-1|many
CATSASGGGGDTQYF
>TRBV7-9|few
CASSLVASGGLTDTQYF
>TRBV4-3|NA
CASSQVGIGTDTQYF
>TRBV2|many
CASKGGGEKLFF
>TRBV6-2/TRBV6-3|NA
CASSSTQGDETQYF
>TRBV6-5|few
CASSWGSGGTYTDTQYF
>TRBV28|NA
CASKGRGGNQPQHF
>TRBV7-9|many
CASSARMAGNEKLFF
>TRBV20-1|NA
CSARSPSMDYEQYF
>TRBV2|NA
CASGQLGSSAKNIQYF
>TRBV27|few
CASSPSRQGAAGANVLTF
>TRBV12-3/TRBV12-4|few
CASSLGQTSETQYF
>TRBV7-3|NA
CASSPTGEGTYEQYF
>TRBV6-5|NA
CASGPILRGQYF
>TRBV6-5|NA
CASSYYGVGLAGNYYEQYF
>TRBV12-3/TRBV12-4|NA
CASRLERGGGEQYF
>TRBV7-2|many
CASSFGGQHTQYF
>TRBV6-4|NA
CASSAGAPGSYNEQFF
>TRBV12-3/TRBV12-4|many
CASSTGASGTEAFF
>TRBV6-2/TRBV6-3|few
CASSYIYQPQHF
>TRBV7-2|many
CASSLDGVRGRNEAFF
>TRBV14|many
CASSQLGRGWTEAFF
>TRBV3-1|many
CASSQDLSTWVDTQYF
>TRBV7-3|NA
CASSPRPRQETQYF
>TRBV7-9|NA
CASSLEGAAPEQFF
>TRBV12-3/TRBV12-4|few
CASSLGGEDTQYF
>TRBV24-1|NA
CATSAPPGQGNQPQHF
>TRBV7-9|many
CASTHEENTEAFF
>TRBV11-1|NA
CASSSRVSGTEAFF
>TRBV27|many
CASSLAQDSNQPQHF
>TRBV20-1|few
CSARDPRQGDAYEQYF